This T cell receptor (beta chain) emerged from a study of T cells in Graves' hyperthyroidism and ophthalmopathy. This clonotype came up many times. Its matching antigen is unknown. The CDR3 is 15 amino acids. Germline CDR1 is DFQATT and CDR2 is SNEGSKA (reference sequence). The V and J ends lost 1 base and 7 bases, in that order; junction bases with no gene match: 9. RNA transcripts gave rise to amplified TCR beta CDR3 regions. The primer set for the first-round RT-PCR of the TCR CDR3 was HTBI. Each CDR3 protein gets one entry after TCRdb re-called the multiplex PCR reads with MiXCR. The sample records approximately 700,000 distinct CDR3 sequences, roughly 15% being singletons. Whole-study findings and limits: Ophthalmopathy cases were set apart from stable hyperthyroidism by a 13 V-J model.

The sequencing sample was made of blood. J is TRBJ2-1 and V is TRBV20-1; 8 nucleotides match TRBD2. This clonotype was obtained from a man between 18 and 35 years old with Graves' hyperthyroidism. CDR3 coding DNA: TGCAGTGCTAGAGGACGGGGGGGCGAGGAGAATGAGCAGTTCTTC. It encodes CSARGRGGEENEQFF.